Listed here are 11 T cell receptor beta chains from one sample, sequenced in a study of blood T cells in healthy people across ages. Using a J-beta primer mix together with a sample-barcoded 5' primer, a second PCR was run for roughly 6 to 12 cycles. TCRdb reprocessed the 5' RACE reads via MiXCR and lists one record per CDR3 protein. There are more than 900,000 distinct CDR3 sequences in the sample; about 28% occur only once, and 9.5% to 13% lies in the top ten. These sequences were also reported in another study, on T cells of mothers and their children.

Specimen: blood. These receptors were taken from a woman between 40 and 50 years old in good health.

J is TRBJ1-1 and V is TRBV12-3 or TRBV12-4; D is perhaps TRBD1 (5 bases). The CDR3 totals 15 residues. V lost 5 bases and J 4 bases, leaving 17 bases between the germline ends. The CDR3 bases are TGTGCCAGCAGTCGCGGCGGTAGGGGTGGCACTGAAGCTTTCTTT. It codes for CASSRGGRGGTEAFF.

This clonotype was counted ten times or more. This chain joins TRBV20-1 and TRBJ1-1; 8 bases are a match to TRBD1. The germline gives CDR1 DFQATT, CDR2 SNEGSKA (reference sequence). This CDR3 is built from 12 residues. CDR3 loop: CRGDRGSTEAFF. DNA of the CDR3: TGCAGGGGAGACAGGGGAAGCACTGAAGCTTTCTTT.

This chain connects TRBV9 to TRBJ2-1, with TRBD2 matching 13 bases. This CDR3 is 16 amino acids long. The junction had 9 bases not matched to a gene; V was cut back by 5 bases and J by 7 bases. Germline CDR1 reads SGDLS; CDR2 reads YYNGEE. CDR3 region: CASSRLAGGIVNEQFF. CDR3 sequence (DNA): TGTGCCAGCAGTCGACTAGCGGGGGGAATTGTTAATGAGCAGTTCTTC.

The V and J genes are TRBV20-1 and TRBJ2-7; the match to TRBD2 covers 9 bases. The J call may be wrong; the DNA end is better matched by TRBJ2-5. The CDR3 contains 14 residues. Germline CDR1 DFQATT, CDR2 SNEGSKA (reference sequence). The CDR3 nucleotides are TGCAGTGCTAGTAGGCGGGAGGGAGGAGAGACCCAGTACTTC. It codes for CSASRREGGETQYF.

This clonotype turned up a few times. CDR3 DNA: TGCAGTGCTAGGGGTGGCAGGCTTTGGAGGGCCCTCCACTTT. Amino acid sequence: CSARGGRLWRALHF. The chain couples TRBV20-1 to TRBJ1-6; D not resolved. Trimming pared 3 bases from V and 14 bases from J, leaving 20 bases between. The CDR3 runs to 14 residues. CDR1 is DFQATT, CDR2 SNEGSKA, per germline (reference sequence).

This clonotype was observed at least ten times. The chain uses TRBV29-1 and TRBJ2-6, with D unresolved. CDR1 and CDR2 (germline): SQVTM, ANQGSEA. V dropped 5 bases and J dropped 0 bases, with 14 bases sitting between them. The CDR3 runs to 16 residues. CDR3 residues: CSVIGRTSSGANVLTF. CDR3 in DNA: TGCAGCGTTATTGGCAGGACCAGCTCTGGGGCCAACGTCCTGACTTTC.

The chain is built from TRBV5-1 and TRBJ1-6, with 7 bases lining up with TRBD1. Germline values: CDR1 SGHRS, CDR2 YFSETQ. This CDR3 is built from 17 residues. V was pared by 0 bases and J by 7 bases, with 10 bases of the junction left unmatched. CDR3 nucleotide sequence: TGCGCCAGCAGCTTGGGGGTGACAGGGAACCAAAATTCACCCCTCCACTTT. It translates to CASSLGVTGNQNSPLHF. Using reference TRBV5-1 and TRBJ1-6 for the parts outside the CDR3, the full variable domain is KAGVTQTPRYLIKTRGQQVTLSCSPISGHRSVSWYQQTPGQGLQFLFEYFSETQRNKGNFPGRFSGRQFSNSRSEMNVSTLELGDSALYLCASSLGVTGNQNSPLHFGNGTRLTVT.

This chain links TRBV12-3 or TRBV12-4 with TRBJ2-3; D is possibly TRBD2 (6 bases). This CDR3 has 14 amino acids. V lost 5 bases and J lost 3, with 12 bases in between. CDR3 region: CASSPGSLTDTQYF. In DNA, the CDR3 is TGTGCCAGCAGTCCCGGGAGTCTAACAGATACGCAGTATTTT.

In its sample, this clonotype was seen once. A read error may explain this, as a much larger clone is one base away. The rearrangement uses TRBV6-1 and TRBJ2-3; TRBD2 agrees at 13 bases. Germline V CDR1 and CDR2: MNHNS, SASEGT. The CDR3 spans 17 residues. The CDR3 is CVSSPGLAGTSTDTQYF. The CDR3 nucleotides read TGTGTCAGCAGCCCGGGACTAGCGGGGACTAGCACAGATACGCAGTATTTT.

This chain connects TRBV6-5 to TRBJ2-5; D is perhaps TRBD1 (5 bases). The CDR3 sequence is 15 residues long. The V gene lost 2 bases and the J gene lost 11 bases, with 21 bases spanning the gap. From germline, CDR1 is MNHEY and CDR2 SVGAGI. The DNA for the CDR3 is TGTGCCAGCAGTTACGCGGCAGGGATACAAGTGGAGCAGTACTTC. As protein: CASSYAAGIQVEQYF.

The CDR3 reads CASSPPGPEDYGYTF. The CDR3 nucleotides are TGTGCCAGCAGCCCCCCCGGGCCCGAGGACTATGGCTACACCTTC. This chain connects TRBV4-2 to TRBJ1-2; D is undetermined. Germline loops: CDR1 LGHNA, CDR2 YNFKEQ. The CDR3 spans 15 residues. V lost 4 bases and J 3 bases, leaving 15 bases between the germline ends.